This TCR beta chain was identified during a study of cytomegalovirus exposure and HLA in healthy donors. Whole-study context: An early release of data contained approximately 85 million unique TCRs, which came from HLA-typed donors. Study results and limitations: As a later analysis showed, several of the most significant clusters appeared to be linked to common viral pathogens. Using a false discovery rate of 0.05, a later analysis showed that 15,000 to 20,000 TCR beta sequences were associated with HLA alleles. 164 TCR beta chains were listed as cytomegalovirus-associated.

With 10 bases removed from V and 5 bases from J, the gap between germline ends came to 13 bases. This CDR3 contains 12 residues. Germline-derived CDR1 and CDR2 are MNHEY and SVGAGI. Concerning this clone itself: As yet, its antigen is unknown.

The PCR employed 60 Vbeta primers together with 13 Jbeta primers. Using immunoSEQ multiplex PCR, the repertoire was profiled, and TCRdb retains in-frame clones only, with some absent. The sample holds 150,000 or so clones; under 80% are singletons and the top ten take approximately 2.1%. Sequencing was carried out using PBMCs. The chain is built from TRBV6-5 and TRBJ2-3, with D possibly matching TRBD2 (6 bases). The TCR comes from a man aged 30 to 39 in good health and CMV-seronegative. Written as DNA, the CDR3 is TGTGCCACCCGTTTGGGGGGAGATACGCAGTATTTT. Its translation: CATRLGGDTQYF.